These 28 T cell receptor beta chains were all obtained from the same sample, sequenced in a study of T-cell reconstitution after alpha-beta-depleted transplantation in children. It was with unique molecular identifiers that the TCRbeta library was prepared. One entry per CDR3 protein results from TCRdb running MiXCR on the PCR reads. This sample has hundreds of thousands of distinct CDR3 sequences, with approximately 15% found just once. The sample consisted of PBMCs, mostly from graft donor cells, taken 360 days after TCRalphabeta/CD19-depleted stem cell transplant. The origin of the receptors is a male patient aged 2-9 years who had a stem cell transplant for acute lymphoblastic leukemia, so the T cells may come from the graft donor.

In its sample, this clonotype was seen many times. The V call is TRBV12-3 or TRBV12-4, the J call TRBJ2-7, with unresolved D. CDR3 length equals 12 residues. Trimming shortened V by 5 bases and J by 5 bases, and 10 bases separated the two germline ends. The CDR3 reads CASSTNFHEQYF. The CDR3 DNA is TGTGCCAGCAGTACCAATTTTCACGAGCAGTACTTC.

The V call is TRBV11-2, the J call TRBJ2-5; D might be TRBD2 (5 bases). Germline CDR1 and CDR2: SGHAT and FQNNGV. The CDR3 covers 15 residues. V shed 4 bases and J shed 2 bases, with 14 bases lying between them. The CDR3 bases are TGTGCCAGCAGCTACCTACTGGACTTTCAAGAGACCCAGTACTTC. Its translation is CASSYLLDFQETQYF.

This rearrangement joins TRBV20-1 to TRBJ2-3; the D gene is possibly TRBD2 (6 bases). The V end lost 6 bases, the J end lost 5 bases, and 15 bases lay between the germline ends. Germline lookup yields CDR1 DFQATT and CDR2 SNEGSKA (reference sequence). The CDR3 extends over 13 amino acids. Written as DNA, the CDR3 is TGCAGTGCGATAAGGCGGGATCAAGATACGCAGTATTTT. Translated, it gives CSAIRRDQDTQYF.

This clonotype occurred many times. The chain joins TRBV2 to TRBJ1-2, with a tentative D call TRBD1 (5 bases). The CDR3 has 13 amino acids. Trimming shortened V by 6 bases and J by 3 bases, and 11 bases separated the two germline ends. Germline CDR1 reads SNHLY; CDR2 reads FYNNEI. The CDR3 reads CASRQGEDYGYTF. As DNA, the CDR3 is TGTGCCAGCAGGCAAGGGGAAGACTATGGCTACACCTTC.

This clonotype was recorded a few times. The genes are TRBV20-1 and TRBJ2-3, with 11 bases aligning to TRBD2. Germline V lookup: CDR1 DFQATT, CDR2 SNEGSKA (reference sequence). The ends lost 3 bases at V and 2 bases at J; junction bases unmatched: 16. This CDR3 comprises 19 residues. The chain's CDR3 is CSASPPLAGGPSNTDTQYF. DNA of the CDR3: TGCAGTGCTAGTCCCCCTCTAGCGGGGGGCCCCTCTAACACAGATACGCAGTATTTT.

This clonotype has more than one count but fewer than ten. This chain joins TRBV7-9 and TRBJ2-3, with D hard to call. Trimming cost V 1 base and J 3 bases, with 11 bases left between them. The CDR3 runs 15 residues. From germline, CDR1 is SEHNR and CDR2 FQNEAQ (reference sequence). CDR3 protein: CASSLEGAPTDTQYF. The CDR3 DNA sequence: TGTGCCAGCAGCTTAGAAGGAGCGCCTACAGATACGCAGTATTTT. The variable domain in full, with the rest retrieved from reference TRBV7-9 and TRBJ2-3, is DTGVSQNPRHKITKRGQNVTFRCDPISEHNRLYWYRQTLGQGPEFLTYFQNEAQLEKSRLLSDRFSAERPKGSFSTLEIQRTEQGDSAMYLCASSLEGAPTDTQYFGPGTRLTVL.

V gene TRBV4-1 combines with J gene TRBJ2-2, with D possibly called TRBD1 or TRBD2 (5 bases each). Looked up from germline, CDR1 is MGHRA and CDR2 is YSYEKL. This CDR3 is built from 18 residues. V lost 4 bases and J lost 3, with 21 bases in between. CDR3 DNA: TGCGCCAGCAGCCGAAGCCGGGGCCCAGGGCAAGACACCGGGGAGCTGTTTTTT. This encodes CASSRSRGPGQDTGELFF.

This chain uses TRBV2 with TRBJ2-2; D perhaps matches TRBD2 (5 bases). Germline loops: CDR1 SNHLY, CDR2 FYNNEI. CDR3 length equals 14 residues. Trimming removed 6 bases at V and 0 bases at J, with 8 bases between. The CDR3 here is CASREDSNTGELFF. The CDR3 bases are TGTGCCAGCAGGGAGGACTCGAACACCGGGGAGCTGTTTTTT.

V usage is TRBV12-3 or TRBV12-4 and J usage is TRBJ1-1, with a possible D match to TRBD1 (5 bases). The length of the CDR3 is 13 residues. V was pared by 3 bases and J by 4 bases, with 9 bases between. The CDR3 nucleotides are TGTGCCAGCAGTTTCCTTGGGGGCACTGAAGCTTTCTTT. Protein product: CASSFLGGTEAFF.

The chain couples TRBV20-1 to TRBJ1-5; TRBD1 matches 8 bases. Losses at the gene ends were 1 base for V and 7 bases for J; bases not matched to a gene: 15. CDR1 is DFQATT and CDR2 is SNEGSKA in the germline V gene (reference sequence). CDR3 length equals 17 residues. The CDR3 bases are TGCAGTGCTAGAGCCCAGCCCTCCCGGACAGGGCGCCAGCCCCAGCATTTT. This sequence encodes CSARAQPSRTGRQPQHF.

The chain recombines TRBV29-1 with TRBJ1-4; TRBD1 is a possible D gene (5 bases). The CDR3 has 12 amino acids. Germline assignment: CDR1 SQVTM and CDR2 ANQGSEA. Trimming stripped 8 bases from V and 2 bases from J, with 9 bases between. The CDR3 loop reads CSPGDTNEKLFF. In nucleotides, the CDR3 is TGCAGCCCCGGGGACACTAATGAAAAACTGTTTTTT.

The chain carries TRBV5-1 and TRBJ2-1; D gene ambiguous. The V and J ends lost 4 bases and 2 bases respectively, with 10 bases between them. Germline CDR1 reads SGHRS; CDR2 reads YFSETQ. This CDR3 contains 14 residues. Written as DNA, the CDR3 is TGCGCCAGCAGCCCGGCCGGCCCCTACAATGAGCAGTTCTTC. As protein: CASSPAGPYNEQFF.

This clonotype occurred a few times. CDR3 coding DNA: TGCGCCAGCAGCGGACCCACTACAGGAGTCGACGGCTACACCTTC. Amino acid sequence: CASSGPTTGVDGYTF. The chain is built from TRBV5-1 and TRBJ1-2, with a weak D call TRBD1 (5 bases). V was pared by 4 bases and J by 8 bases, with 21 bases between. In germline, CDR1 is SGHRS, CDR2 YFSETQ. The CDR3 extends over 15 amino acids. The variable domain in full, completed from reference TRBV5-1 and TRBJ1-2, reads KAGVTQTPRYLIKTRGQQVTLSCSPISGHRSVSWYQQTPGQGLQFLFEYFSETQRNKGNFPGRFSGRQFSNSRSEMNVSTLELGDSALYLCASSGPTTGVDGYTFGSGTRLTVV.

The chain is built from TRBV7-2 and TRBJ2-2; D gene uncertain. V was cut by 1 base and J by 1 base, with 4 bases left in between. Germline V gives CDR1 SGHTA, CDR2 FQGNSA. The CDR3 sequence is 14 residues long. CDR3: CASSLVMNTGELFF. For the CDR3, the DNA is TGTGCCAGCAGCTTAGTTATGAACACCGGGGAGCTGTTTTTT.

This clonotype turned up a few times. The V and J genes are TRBV10-2 and TRBJ2-7; D gene ambiguous. The V gene lost 3 bases and the J gene lost 0 bases, with 12 bases spanning the gap. CDR3 length equals 15 residues. The V gene's germline CDR1 is WSHSY and CDR2 SAAADI. The CDR3 DNA sequence: TGCGCCAGCAGTGATGTTCGGGTGAACTCCTACGAGCAGTACTTC. Its translation: CASSDVRVNSYEQYF.

The chain has TRBV12-3 or TRBV12-4 and TRBJ1-1; D is perhaps TRBD1 (5 bases). V shed 3 bases and J shed 8 bases, with 13 bases lying between them. The CDR3 consists of 13 residues. In DNA, the CDR3 is TGTGCCAGCAGTTTTCCGTCCGGGGGGGAAGCTTTCTTT. As protein: CASSFPSGGEAFF.

V gene TRBV28 combines with J gene TRBJ1-5; 8 bases agree with TRBD1. The trim removed 6 bases at V and 1 base at J, leaving 5 bases unmatched. This CDR3 comprises 15 residues. Looked up from germline, CDR1 is MDHEN and CDR2 is SYDVKM. The CDR3 sequence is CASSQRQGSNQPQHF. The CDR3 region has the DNA TGTGCCAGCAGCCAGAGACAGGGGAGCAATCAGCCCCAGCATTTT.

This clonotype has just a few counts. This rearrangement joins TRBV6-2 or TRBV6-3 to TRBJ1-6, with 7 bases fitting TRBD1. The ends lost 6 bases at V and 0 bases at J; junction bases unmatched: 5. CDR1 and CDR2 (germline): MNHEY, SVGEGT. The CDR3 totals 16 residues. CDR3 in DNA: TGTGCCAGCAGCTTGGACAGGAGCTCCTATAATTCACCCCTCCACTTT. Translating it yields CASSLDRSSYNSPLHF.

The V gene is TRBV6-5, the J gene TRBJ1-1; 7 nucleotides agree with TRBD1. The CDR3 is 17 residues long. From germline, CDR1 is MNHEY and CDR2 SVGAGI. Unmatched junction bases numbered 13, after V lost 6 bases and J lost 0 bases. CDR3 region: CASRKSSGGQVNTEAFF. For the CDR3, the DNA is TGTGCCAGCAGAAAATCCTCCGGTGGACAGGTGAACACTGAAGCTTTCTTT.

Ten or more counts support this clonotype. The chain links TRBV12-3 or TRBV12-4 to TRBJ1-1, with no clear D. Trimming shortened V by 3 bases and J by 3 bases, and 8 bases separated the two germline ends. The CDR3 loop spans 13 amino acids. CDR3 DNA sequence: TGTGCCAGCAGTTTGAGGCGGTACACTGAAGCTTTCTTT. As protein: CASSLRRYTEAFF.

This clonotype came up a few times. The V gene is TRBV5-1, the J gene TRBJ2-7, with 7 nucleotides matching TRBD1. The CDR3 consists of 14 residues. Germline CDR1 and CDR2: SGHRS and YFSETQ. Trimming removed 0 bases from V and 7 bases from J; junction bases left unmatched: 7. CDR3 protein: CASSLARVTGEQYF. For the CDR3, the DNA is TGCGCCAGCAGCTTGGCACGCGTGACAGGGGAGCAGTACTTC.

There are a few counts of this clonotype. The J gene is TRBJ2-1, the V gene TRBV29-1; 7 bases agree with TRBD2. Germline lookup yields CDR1 SQVTM and CDR2 ANQGSEA. The trim removed 4 bases at V and 2 bases at J, leaving 5 bases unmatched. The CDR3 covers 14 residues. The CDR3 spells CSVAGLETYNEQFF. The CDR3 DNA is TGCAGCGTTGCTGGACTAGAAACCTACAATGAGCAGTTCTTC.

V and J are TRBV10-3 and TRBJ2-2; maybe TRBD2 (6 bases). Germline CDR1 reads ENHRY; CDR2 reads SYGVKD. This CDR3 has 15 amino acids. Trimming pared 3 bases from V and 1 base from J, leaving 9 bases between. The CDR3 loop is CAISDGGRNTGELFF. For the CDR3, the DNA is TGTGCCATCAGTGACGGAGGGCGGAACACCGGGGAGCTGTTTTTT.

V and J are TRBV4-3 and TRBJ2-1, with D tentatively TRBD1 (5 bases). This CDR3 has 16 residues. V was shortened by 0 bases and J by 8 bases, with 17 bases between the two germline ends. Germline V gene lookup returns CDR1 LGHNA and CDR2 YSLEER. The CDR3 region has the DNA TGCGCCAGCAGCCAAGATTTGTGGGGCCCACATTATGAGCAGTTCTTC. Protein: CASSQDLWGPHYEQFF.

This chain links TRBV20-1 with TRBJ2-7, with D tentatively TRBD2 (6 bases). V lost 0 bases and J lost 0, with 24 bases in between. The V gene's germline CDR1 is DFQATT and CDR2 SNEGSKA (reference sequence). This CDR3 has 19 amino acids. CDR3 DNA sequence: TGCAGTGCTAGAGATGGCCGGAACCGAGGGAGGTTAGGCTCCTACGAGCAGTACTTC. It yields the protein CSARDGRNRGRLGSYEQYF.

This clonotype occurred many times. J is TRBJ2-1 and V is TRBV28; possibly TRBD2 for D (5 bases). This CDR3 has 15 amino acids. V lost 5 bases and J lost 9, with 20 bases in between. CDR1 and CDR2 from the germline V gene are MDHEN and SYDVKM. CDR3 nucleotides: TGTGCCAGCAGTCCCGGGTGGCTAGCATCTAGTGAGCAGTTCTTC. This gives the protein CASSPGWLASSEQFF. The variable domain in full, completed from reference TRBV28 and TRBJ2-1, reads DVKVTQSSRYLVKRTGEKVFLECVQDMDHENMFWYRQDPGLGLRLIYFSYDVKMKEKGDIPEGYSVSREKKERFSLILESASTNQTSMYLCASSPGWLASSEQFFGPGTRLTVL.

V and J are TRBV7-2 and TRBJ2-7, with TRBD1 identical over 7 bases. This CDR3 has 14 residues. Germline loops: CDR1 SGHTA, CDR2 FQGNSA. With 5 bases clipped from V and 2 bases from J, the junction kept 6 bases outside the gene matches. The CDR3 is CASSPRQGTYEQYF. As DNA, the CDR3 is TGTGCCAGCAGCCCCCGACAGGGTACCTACGAGCAGTACTTC.

The chain recombines TRBV5-1 with TRBJ2-7; D gene ambiguous. The CDR3 covers 15 residues. The V gene's germline CDR1 is SGHRS and CDR2 YFSETQ. Trimming removed 7 bases at V and 0 bases at J, with 17 bases between. The CDR3 sequence: CASRGVGESSYEQYF. CDR3 nucleotide sequence: TGCGCCAGCCGTGGGGTTGGAGAAAGCTCCTACGAGCAGTACTTC.